This T cell receptor beta chain was sequenced for a study of breast tumors, draining lymph nodes, adjacent tissues. Study-wide findings and caveats: Most tumor T cells seemingly derive from lymph node, then expand in tumor. Compared with basal-like, luminal-like tumors shared significantly more repertoire with nontumor tissue. The lymph node origin of tumor T cells was framed as consistent with a hypothesis, not demonstrated.

One entry per CDR3 protein, called by TCRdb with MiXCR from the multiplex PCR reads. The sample lists approximately 250,000 distinct CDR3 sequences, less than 45% seen once, with approximately 4% in the top ten. Ten or more counts support this clonotype. The antigen is not known. Axillary draining lymph nodes of breast cancer patients supplied the node samples. Sample: axillary lymph node tissue. The TCR sequence derives from a female donor with breast cancer. Some clones in this sample may be carry-over from other donors' samples.

CDR3 DNA: TGCAGTGCTAGAGATGCAGGGTCCTCCTACGAGCAGTACTTC. Its translation is CSARDAGSSYEQYF. The J gene is TRBJ2-7, the V gene TRBV20-1, with D possibly TRBD1 on 5 matching bases. CDR1 and CDR2 (germline): DFQATT, SNEGSKA (reference sequence). The CDR3 loop spans 14 amino acids. Trimming pared 0 bases from V and 0 bases from J, leaving 9 bases between.